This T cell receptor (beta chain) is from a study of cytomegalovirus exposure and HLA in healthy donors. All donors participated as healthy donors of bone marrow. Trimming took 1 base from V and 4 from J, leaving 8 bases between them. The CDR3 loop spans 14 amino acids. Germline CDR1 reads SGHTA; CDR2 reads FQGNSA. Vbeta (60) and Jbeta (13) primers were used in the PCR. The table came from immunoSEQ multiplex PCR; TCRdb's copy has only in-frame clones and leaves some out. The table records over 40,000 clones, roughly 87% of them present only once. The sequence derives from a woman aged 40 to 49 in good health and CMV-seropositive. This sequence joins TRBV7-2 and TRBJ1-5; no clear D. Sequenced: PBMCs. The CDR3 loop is CASSLEIRNQPQHF. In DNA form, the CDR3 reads TGTGCCAGCAGCTTAGAGATCAGAAATCAGCCCCAGCATTTT.